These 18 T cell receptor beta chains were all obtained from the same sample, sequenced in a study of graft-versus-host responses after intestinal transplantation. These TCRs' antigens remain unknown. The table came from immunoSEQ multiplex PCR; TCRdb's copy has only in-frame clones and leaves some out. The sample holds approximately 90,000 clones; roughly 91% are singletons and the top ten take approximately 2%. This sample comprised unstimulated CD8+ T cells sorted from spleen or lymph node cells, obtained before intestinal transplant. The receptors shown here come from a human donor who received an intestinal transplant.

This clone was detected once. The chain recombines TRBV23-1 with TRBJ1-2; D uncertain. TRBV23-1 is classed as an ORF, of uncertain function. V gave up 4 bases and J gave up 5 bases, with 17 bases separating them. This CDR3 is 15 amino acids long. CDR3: CASSRWGARLYGYTF. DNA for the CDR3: TGCGCCAGCAGTCGGTGGGGAGCCCGGCTTTATGGCTACACCTTC.

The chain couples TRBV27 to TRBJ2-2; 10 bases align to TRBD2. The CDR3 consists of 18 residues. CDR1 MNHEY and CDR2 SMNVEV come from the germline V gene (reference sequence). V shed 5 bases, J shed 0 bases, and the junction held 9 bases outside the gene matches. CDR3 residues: CASSRSAGGPPNTGELFF. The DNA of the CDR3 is TGTGCCAGCAGTCGTTCAGCGGGGGGGCCACCGAACACCGGGGAGCTGTTTTTT.

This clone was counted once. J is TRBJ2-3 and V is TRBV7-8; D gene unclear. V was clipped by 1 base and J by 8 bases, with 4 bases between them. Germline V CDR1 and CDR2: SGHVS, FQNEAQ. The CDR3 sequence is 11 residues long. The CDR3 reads CASSLDGTQYF. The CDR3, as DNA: TGTGCCAGCAGCTTAGACGGTACGCAGTATTTT.

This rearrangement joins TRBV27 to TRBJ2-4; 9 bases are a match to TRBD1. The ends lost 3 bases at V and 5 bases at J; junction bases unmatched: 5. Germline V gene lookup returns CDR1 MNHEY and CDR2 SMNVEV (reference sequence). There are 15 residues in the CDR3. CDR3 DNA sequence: TGTGCCAGCAGTTTCCAAGGGACAGGGCAAAACATTCAGTACTTC. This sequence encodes CASSFQGTGQNIQYF.

CDR3: CAISDSGTNTGELFF. The CDR3 nucleotides are TGTGCCATCAGTGACTCCGGGACAAACACCGGGGAGCTGTTTTTT. The chain recombines TRBV10-3 with TRBJ2-2; D possibly corresponds to TRBD1 (6 bases). Germline values: CDR1 ENHRY, CDR2 SYGVKD. The CDR3 totals 15 residues. V gave up 3 bases and J gave up 2 bases, with 10 bases separating them.

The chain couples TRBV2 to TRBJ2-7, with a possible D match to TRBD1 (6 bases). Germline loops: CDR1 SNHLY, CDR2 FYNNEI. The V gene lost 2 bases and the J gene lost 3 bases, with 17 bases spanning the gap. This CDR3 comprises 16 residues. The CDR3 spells CASSETIAGERYEQYF. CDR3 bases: TGTGCCAGCAGTGAAACAATAGCAGGGGAACGCTACGAGCAGTACTTC.

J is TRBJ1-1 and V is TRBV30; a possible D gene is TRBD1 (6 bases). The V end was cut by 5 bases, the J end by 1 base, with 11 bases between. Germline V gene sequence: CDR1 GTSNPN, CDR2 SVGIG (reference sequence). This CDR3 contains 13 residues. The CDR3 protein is CAWETGWNTEAFF. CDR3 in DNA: TGTGCCTGGGAGACAGGATGGAACACTGAAGCTTTCTTT.

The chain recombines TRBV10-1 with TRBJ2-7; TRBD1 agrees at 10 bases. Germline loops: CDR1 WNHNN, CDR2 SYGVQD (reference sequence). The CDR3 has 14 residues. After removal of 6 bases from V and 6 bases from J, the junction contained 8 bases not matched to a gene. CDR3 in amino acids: CASSRDRGRVEQYF. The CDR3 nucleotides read TGCGCCAGCAGCCGGGACAGGGGACGGGTCGAGCAGTACTTC.

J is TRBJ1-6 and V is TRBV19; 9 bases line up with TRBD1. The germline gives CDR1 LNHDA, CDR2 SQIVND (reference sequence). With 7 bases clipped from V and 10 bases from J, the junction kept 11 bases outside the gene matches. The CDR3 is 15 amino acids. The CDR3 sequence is CASTMTGTGNSPLHF. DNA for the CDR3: TGTGCCAGTACTATGACCGGGACAGGGAACTCACCCCTCCACTTT. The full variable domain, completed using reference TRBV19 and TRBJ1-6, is DGGITQSPKYLFRKEGQNVTLSCEQNLNHDAMYWYRQDPGQGLRLIYYSQIVNDFQKGDIAEGYSVSREKKESFPLTVTSAQKNPTAFYLCASTMTGTGNSPLHFGNGTRLTVT.

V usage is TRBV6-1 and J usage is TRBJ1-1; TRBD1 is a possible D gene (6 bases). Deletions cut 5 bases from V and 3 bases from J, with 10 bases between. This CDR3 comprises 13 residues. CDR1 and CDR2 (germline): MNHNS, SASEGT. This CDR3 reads CASSTGYDTEAFF. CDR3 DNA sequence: TGTGCCAGCAGTACAGGGTATGACACTGAAGCTTTCTTT.

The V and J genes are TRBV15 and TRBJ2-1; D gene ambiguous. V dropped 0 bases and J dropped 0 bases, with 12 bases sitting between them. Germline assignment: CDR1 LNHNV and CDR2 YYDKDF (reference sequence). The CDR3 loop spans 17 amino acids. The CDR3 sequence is CATSREGSLSSYNEQFF. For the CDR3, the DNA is TGTGCCACCAGCAGAGAGGGTAGCCTAAGCTCCTACAATGAGCAGTTCTTC.

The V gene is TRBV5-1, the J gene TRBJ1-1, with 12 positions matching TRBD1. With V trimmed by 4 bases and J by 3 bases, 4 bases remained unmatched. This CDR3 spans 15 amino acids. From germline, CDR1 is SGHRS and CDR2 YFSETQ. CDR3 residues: CASSAGQGADTEAFF. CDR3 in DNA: TGCGCCAGCAGCGCGGGACAGGGGGCGGACACTGAAGCTTTCTTT.

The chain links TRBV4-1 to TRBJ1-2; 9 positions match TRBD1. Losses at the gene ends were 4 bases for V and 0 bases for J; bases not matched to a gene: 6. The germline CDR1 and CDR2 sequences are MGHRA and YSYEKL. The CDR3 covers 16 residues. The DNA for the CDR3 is TGCGCCAGCAGCCTCGGGACAGGGCCGACTAACTATGGCTACACCTTC. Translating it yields CASSLGTGPTNYGYTF.

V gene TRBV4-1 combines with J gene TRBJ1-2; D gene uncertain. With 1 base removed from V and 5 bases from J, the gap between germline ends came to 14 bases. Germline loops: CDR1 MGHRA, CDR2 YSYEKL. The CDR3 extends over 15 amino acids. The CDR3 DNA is TGCGCCAGCAGCCAAGGAGGAGGAGCCTTATATGGCTACACCTTC. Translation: CASSQGGGALYGYTF.

The CDR3 DNA follows: TGTGCCAGCAGCCCGAAGACAGGGACCAACGACGGCTACACCTTC. It yields the protein CASSPKTGTNDGYTF. The chain joins TRBV7-9 to TRBJ1-2, with TRBD1 identical over 7 bases. CDR1 is SEHNR, CDR2 FQNEAQ, per germline (reference sequence). Trimming at V came to 5 bases and at J to 8 bases, leaving 14 bases not matched to a gene. The CDR3 runs 15 residues.

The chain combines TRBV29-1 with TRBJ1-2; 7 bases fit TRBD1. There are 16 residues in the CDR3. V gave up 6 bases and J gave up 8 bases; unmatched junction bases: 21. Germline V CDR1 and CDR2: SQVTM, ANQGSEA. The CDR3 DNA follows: TGCAGCGTGCTTGCGTTCCACAGACAGGGTTGGCGGGGCTACACCTTC. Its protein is CSVLAFHRQGWRGYTF.

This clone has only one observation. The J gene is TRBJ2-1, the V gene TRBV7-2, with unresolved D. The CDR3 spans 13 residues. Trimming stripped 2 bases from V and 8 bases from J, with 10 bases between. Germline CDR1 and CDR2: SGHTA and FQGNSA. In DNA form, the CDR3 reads TGTGCCAGCAGCTTAAAAGGCAGCGATGAGCAGTTCTTC. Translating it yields CASSLKGSDEQFF.

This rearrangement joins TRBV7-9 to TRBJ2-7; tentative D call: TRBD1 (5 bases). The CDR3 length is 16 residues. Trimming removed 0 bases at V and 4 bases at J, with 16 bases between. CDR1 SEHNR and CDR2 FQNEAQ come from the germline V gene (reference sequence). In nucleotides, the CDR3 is TGTGCCAGCAGCTTAGCGCAGGGCCTCTTATGGTACGAGCAGTACTTC. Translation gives CASSLAQGLLWYEQYF.